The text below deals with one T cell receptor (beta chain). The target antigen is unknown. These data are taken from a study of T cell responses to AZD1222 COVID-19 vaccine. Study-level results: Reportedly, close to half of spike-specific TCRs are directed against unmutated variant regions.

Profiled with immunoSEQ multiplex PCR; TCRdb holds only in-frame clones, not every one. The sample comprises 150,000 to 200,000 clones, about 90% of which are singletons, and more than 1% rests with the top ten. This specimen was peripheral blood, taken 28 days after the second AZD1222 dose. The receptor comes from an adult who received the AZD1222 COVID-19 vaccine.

The CDR3 region has the DNA TGTGCCAGCAGCCCCAGCACAGATACGCAGTATTTT. This sequence encodes CASSPSTDTQYF. The V gene is TRBV7-2, the J gene TRBJ2-3; D ambiguous. The germline CDR1 and CDR2 sequences are SGHTA and FQGNSA. V gave up 5 bases and J gave up 0 bases, with 3 bases separating them. The CDR3 has 12 residues.